The 3 T cell receptor beta chains below come from one sample, sequenced in a study of T cells in localized non-small cell lung cancer. Only in-frame clones appear in the TCRdb table, and some are missing; sequencing was by immunoSEQ multiplex PCR. The table shows about 5,600 clones, with 28% occurring only once. The input for sequencing was lung tumor tissue, taken before any cancer treatment. These receptors were taken from a female donor at least 60 years old with stage I lung adenocarcinoma.

The rearrangement links TRBV30 to TRBJ2-5, with D possibly being TRBD1 (5 bases). The V and J ends lost 3 bases and 1 base respectively, with 9 bases between them. The CDR3 is made up of 13 amino acids. From germline, CDR1 is GTSNPN and CDR2 SVGIG (reference sequence). The CDR3 DNA reads TGTGCCTGGAGGCCGCAGGGCCAAGAGACCCAGTACTTC. This codes for CAWRPQGQETQYF.

The chain carries TRBV6-8 and TRBJ2-1; D is perhaps TRBD1 (5 bases). The CDR3 contains 15 residues. Germline-derived CDR1 and CDR2 are MNHGY and SAAAGT. Trimming took off 7 bases at V and 5 bases at J, with 18 bases between the two ends. The CDR3 DNA follows: TGTGCCAGCAAAAAACCACAGGCGTACAACAATGAGCAGTTCTTC. Its protein is CASKKPQAYNNEQFF.

The chain recombines TRBV6-8 with TRBJ2-3, with D perhaps TRBD2 (6 bases). The ends were cut back, 6 bases at V and 4 bases at J, with 8 bases in the middle. CDR1 MNHGY and CDR2 SAAAGT come from the germline V gene. This CDR3 spans 12 amino acids. The CDR3 sequence: CASRTGADTQYF. In nucleotides, the CDR3 is TGTGCCAGCAGAACGGGGGCAGATACGCAGTATTTT.